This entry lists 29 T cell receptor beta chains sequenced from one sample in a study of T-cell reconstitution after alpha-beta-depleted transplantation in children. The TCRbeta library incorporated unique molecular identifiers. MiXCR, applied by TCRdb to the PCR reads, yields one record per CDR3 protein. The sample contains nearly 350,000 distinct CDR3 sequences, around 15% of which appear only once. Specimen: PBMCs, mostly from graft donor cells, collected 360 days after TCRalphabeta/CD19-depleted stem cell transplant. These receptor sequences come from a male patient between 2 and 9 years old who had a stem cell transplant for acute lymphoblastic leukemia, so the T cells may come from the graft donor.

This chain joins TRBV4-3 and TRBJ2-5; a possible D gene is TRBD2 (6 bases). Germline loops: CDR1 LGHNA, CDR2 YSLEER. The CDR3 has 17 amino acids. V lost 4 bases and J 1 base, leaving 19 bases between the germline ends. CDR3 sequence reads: CASSLRLRASVQETQYF. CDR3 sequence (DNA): TGCGCCAGCAGCCTCAGGTTGCGGGCTAGCGTCCAAGAGACCCAGTACTTC.

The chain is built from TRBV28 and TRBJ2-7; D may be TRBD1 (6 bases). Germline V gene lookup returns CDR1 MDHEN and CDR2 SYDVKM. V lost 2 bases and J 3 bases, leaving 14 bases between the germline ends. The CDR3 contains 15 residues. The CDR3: CASSLADRISYEQYF. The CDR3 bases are TGTGCCAGCAGTTTAGCGGACAGAATTAGCTACGAGCAGTACTTC.

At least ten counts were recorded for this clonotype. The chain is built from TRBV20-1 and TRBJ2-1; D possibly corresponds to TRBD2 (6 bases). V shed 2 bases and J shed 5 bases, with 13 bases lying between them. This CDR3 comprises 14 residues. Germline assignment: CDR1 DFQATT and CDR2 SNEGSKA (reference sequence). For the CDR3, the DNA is TGCAGTGCTAGATGGCCGGGACTTAACAATGAGCAGTTCTTC. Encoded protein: CSARWPGLNNEQFF.

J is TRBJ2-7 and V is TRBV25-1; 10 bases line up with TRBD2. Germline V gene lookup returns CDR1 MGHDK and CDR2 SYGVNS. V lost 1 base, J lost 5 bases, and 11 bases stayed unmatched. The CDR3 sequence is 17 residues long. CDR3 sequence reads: CASSESSWPSGRHEQYF. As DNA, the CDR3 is TGTGCCAGCAGTGAATCGAGTTGGCCTAGCGGGAGACACGAGCAGTACTTC.

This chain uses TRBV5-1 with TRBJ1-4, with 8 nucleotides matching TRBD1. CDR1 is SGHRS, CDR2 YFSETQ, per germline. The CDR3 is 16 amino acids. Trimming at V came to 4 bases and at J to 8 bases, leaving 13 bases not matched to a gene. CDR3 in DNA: TGCGCCAGCAGCCTCGGACAGGGTGGAGAGCGGGAAAAACTGTTTTTT. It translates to CASSLGQGGEREKLFF.

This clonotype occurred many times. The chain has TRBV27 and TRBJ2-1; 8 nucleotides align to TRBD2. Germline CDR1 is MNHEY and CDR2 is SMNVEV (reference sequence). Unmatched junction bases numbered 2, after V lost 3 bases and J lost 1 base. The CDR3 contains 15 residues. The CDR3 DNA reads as TGTGCCAGCAGTTTCACGGGAGGGTCCTACAATGAGCAGTTCTTC. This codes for CASSFTGGSYNEQFF.

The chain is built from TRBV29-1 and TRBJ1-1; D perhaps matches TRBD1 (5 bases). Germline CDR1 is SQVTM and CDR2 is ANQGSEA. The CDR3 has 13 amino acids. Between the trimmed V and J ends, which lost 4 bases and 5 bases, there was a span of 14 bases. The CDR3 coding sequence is TGCAGCGTTGCGGGGGGAGGGAGGACTGAAGCTTTCTTT. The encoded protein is CSVAGGGRTEAFF.

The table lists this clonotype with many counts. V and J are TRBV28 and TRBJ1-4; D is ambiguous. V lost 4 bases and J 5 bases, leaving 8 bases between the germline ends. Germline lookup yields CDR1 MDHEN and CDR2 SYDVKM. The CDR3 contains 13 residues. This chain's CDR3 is CASSSRPNEKLFF. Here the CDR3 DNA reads TGTGCCAGCAGTTCTCGGCCAAATGAAAAACTGTTTTTT.

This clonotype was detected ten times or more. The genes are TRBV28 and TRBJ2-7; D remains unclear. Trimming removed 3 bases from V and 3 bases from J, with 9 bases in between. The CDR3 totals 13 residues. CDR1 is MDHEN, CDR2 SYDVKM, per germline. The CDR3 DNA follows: TGTGCCAGCAGTTTCGGCGTCTTCTACGAGCAGTACTTC. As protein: CASSFGVFYEQYF.

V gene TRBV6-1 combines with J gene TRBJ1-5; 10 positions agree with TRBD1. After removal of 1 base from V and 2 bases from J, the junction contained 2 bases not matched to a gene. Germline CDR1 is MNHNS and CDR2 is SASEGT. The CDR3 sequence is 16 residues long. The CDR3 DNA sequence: TGTGCCAGCAGTGAAGGGACAGGGGGGGGCAATCAGCCCCAGCATTTT. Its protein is CASSEGTGGGNQPQHF.

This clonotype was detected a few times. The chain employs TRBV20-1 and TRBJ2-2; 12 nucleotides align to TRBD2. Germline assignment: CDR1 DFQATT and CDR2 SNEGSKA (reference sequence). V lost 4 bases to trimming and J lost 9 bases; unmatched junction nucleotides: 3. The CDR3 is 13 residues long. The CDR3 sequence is CSATSGRARELFF. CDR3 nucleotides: TGCAGTGCTACTAGCGGGAGGGCACGGGAGCTGTTTTTT.

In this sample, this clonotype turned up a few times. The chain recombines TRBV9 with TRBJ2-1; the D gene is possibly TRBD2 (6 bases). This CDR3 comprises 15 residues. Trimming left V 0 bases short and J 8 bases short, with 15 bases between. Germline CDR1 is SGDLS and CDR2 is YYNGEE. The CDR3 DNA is TGTGCCAGCAGCGTAGGCGGCGGGATGACCCATGAGCAGTTCTTC. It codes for CASSVGGGMTHEQFF. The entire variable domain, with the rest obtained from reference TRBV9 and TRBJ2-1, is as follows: DSGVTQTPKHLITATGQRVTLRCSPRSGDLSVYWYQQSLDQGLQFLIQYYNGEERAKGNILERFSAQQFPDLHSELNLSSLELGDSALYFCASSVGGGMTHEQFFGPGTRLTVL.

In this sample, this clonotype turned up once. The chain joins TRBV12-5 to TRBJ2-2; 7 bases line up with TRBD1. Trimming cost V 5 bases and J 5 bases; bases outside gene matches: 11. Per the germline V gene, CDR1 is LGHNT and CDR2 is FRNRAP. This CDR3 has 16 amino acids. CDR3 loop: CASGPPRRQGTGELFF. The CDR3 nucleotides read TGTGCTAGTGGTCCCCCCCGCCGACAGGGAACCGGGGAGCTGTTTTTT. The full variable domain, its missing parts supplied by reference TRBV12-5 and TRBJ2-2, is DARVTQTPRHKVTEMGQEVTMRCQPILGHNTVFWYRQTMMQGLELLAYFRNRAPLDDSGMPKDRFSAEMPDATLATLKIQPSEPRDSAVYFCASGPPRRQGTGELFFGEGSRLTVL.

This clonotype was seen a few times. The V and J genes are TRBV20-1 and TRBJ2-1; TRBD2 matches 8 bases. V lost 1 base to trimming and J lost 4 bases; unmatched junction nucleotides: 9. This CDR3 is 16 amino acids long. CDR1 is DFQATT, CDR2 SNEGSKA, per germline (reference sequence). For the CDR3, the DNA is TGCAGTGCTAGAGGGGGTCCCGGGACTAGGTACAATGAGCAGTTCTTC. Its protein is CSARGGPGTRYNEQFF.

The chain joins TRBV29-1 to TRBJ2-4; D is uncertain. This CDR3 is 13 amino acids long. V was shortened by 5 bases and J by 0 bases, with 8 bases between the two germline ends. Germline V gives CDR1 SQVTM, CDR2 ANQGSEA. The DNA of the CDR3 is TGCAGCGTTCTCGCGGTAGCCAAAAACATTCAGTACTTC. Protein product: CSVLAVAKNIQYF.

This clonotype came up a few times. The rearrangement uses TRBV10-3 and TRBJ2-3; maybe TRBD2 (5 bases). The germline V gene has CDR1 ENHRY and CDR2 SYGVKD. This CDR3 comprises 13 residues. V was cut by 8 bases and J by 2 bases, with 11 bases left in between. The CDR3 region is CAILAPPTDTQYF. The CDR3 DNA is TGTGCCATCCTAGCCCCCCCCACAGATACGCAGTATTTT.

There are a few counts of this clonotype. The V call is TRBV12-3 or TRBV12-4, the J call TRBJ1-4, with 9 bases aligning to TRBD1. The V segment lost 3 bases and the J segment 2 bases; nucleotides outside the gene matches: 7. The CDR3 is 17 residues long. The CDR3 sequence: CASSFETGGQTNEKLFF. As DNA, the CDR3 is TGTGCCAGCAGTTTCGAGACAGGGGGTCAGACTAATGAAAAACTGTTTTTT.

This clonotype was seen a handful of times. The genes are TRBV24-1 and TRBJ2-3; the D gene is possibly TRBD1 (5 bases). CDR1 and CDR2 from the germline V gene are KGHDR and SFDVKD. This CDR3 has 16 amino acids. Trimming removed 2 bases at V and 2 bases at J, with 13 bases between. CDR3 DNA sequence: TGTGCCACCAGTGATTCTAGGGGTCCTCTCACAGATACGCAGTATTTT. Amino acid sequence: CATSDSRGPLTDTQYF.

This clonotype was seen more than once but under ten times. CDR3 sequence: CASSLSIGTGYNEQFF. CDR3 DNA sequence: TGCGCCAGCAGCTTAAGTATTGGGACAGGGTACAATGAGCAGTTCTTC. This sequence joins TRBV5-1 and TRBJ2-1; 9 bases fit TRBD1. V shed 2 bases, J shed 4 bases, and the junction held 7 bases outside the gene matches. CDR3 length equals 16 residues. Germline assignment: CDR1 SGHRS and CDR2 YFSETQ. Full variable domain (missing parts from reference TRBV5-1 and TRBJ2-1): KAGVTQTPRYLIKTRGQQVTLSCSPISGHRSVSWYQQTPGQGLQFLFEYFSETQRNKGNFPGRFSGRQFSNSRSEMNVSTLELGDSALYLCASSLSIGTGYNEQFFGPGTRLTVL.

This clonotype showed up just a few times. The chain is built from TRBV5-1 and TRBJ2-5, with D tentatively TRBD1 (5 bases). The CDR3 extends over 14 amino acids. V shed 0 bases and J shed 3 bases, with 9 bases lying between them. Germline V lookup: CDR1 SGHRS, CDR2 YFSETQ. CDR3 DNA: TGCGCCAGCAGCTTGGCCGTAGGGGAAGAGACCCAGTACTTC. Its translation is CASSLAVGEETQYF. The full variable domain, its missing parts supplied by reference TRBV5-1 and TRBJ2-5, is KAGVTQTPRYLIKTRGQQVTLSCSPISGHRSVSWYQQTPGQGLQFLFEYFSETQRNKGNFPGRFSGRQFSNSRSEMNVSTLELGDSALYLCASSLAVGEETQYFGPGTRLLVL.

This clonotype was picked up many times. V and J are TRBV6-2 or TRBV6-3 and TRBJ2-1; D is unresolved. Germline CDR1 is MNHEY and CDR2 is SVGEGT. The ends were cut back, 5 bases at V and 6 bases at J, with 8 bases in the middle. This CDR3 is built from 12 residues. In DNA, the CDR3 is TGTGCCAGCAGTGTTTACCTCAATGAGCAGTTCTTC. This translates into CASSVYLNEQFF.

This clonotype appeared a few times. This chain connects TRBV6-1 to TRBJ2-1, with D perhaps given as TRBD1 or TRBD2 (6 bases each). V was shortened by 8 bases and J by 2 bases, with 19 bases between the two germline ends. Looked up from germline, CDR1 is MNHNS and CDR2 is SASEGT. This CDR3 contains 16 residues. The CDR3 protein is CASWGATGPPYNEQFF. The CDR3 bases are TGTGCCAGCTGGGGGGCCACAGGGCCGCCCTACAATGAGCAGTTCTTC.

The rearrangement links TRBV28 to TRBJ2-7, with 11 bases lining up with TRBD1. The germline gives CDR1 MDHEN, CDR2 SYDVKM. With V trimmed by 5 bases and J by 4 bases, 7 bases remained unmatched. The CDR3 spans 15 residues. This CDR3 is CASSRTGGRVYEQYF. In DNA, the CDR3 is TGTGCCAGCAGTAGGACAGGGGGCAGGGTTTACGAGCAGTACTTC.

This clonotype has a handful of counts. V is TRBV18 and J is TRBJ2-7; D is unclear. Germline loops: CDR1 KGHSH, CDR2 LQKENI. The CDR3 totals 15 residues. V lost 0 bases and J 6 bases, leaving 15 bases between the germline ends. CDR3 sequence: CASSPPGHSGLEQYF. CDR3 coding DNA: TGTGCCAGCTCACCACCTGGTCATTCTGGGCTCGAGCAGTACTTC. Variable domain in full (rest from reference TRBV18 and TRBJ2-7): NAGVMQNPRHLVRRRGQEARLRCSPMKGHSHVYWYRQLPEEGLKFMVYLQKENIIDESGMPKERFSAEFPKEGPSILRIQQVVRGDSAAYFCASSPPGHSGLEQYFGPGTRLTVT.

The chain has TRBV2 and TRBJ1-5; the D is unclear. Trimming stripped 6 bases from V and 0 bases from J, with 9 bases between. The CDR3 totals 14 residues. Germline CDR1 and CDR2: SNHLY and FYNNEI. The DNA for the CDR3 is TGTGCCAGCAGGAAACGGTATAGCAATCAGCCCCAGCATTTT. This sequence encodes CASRKRYSNQPQHF. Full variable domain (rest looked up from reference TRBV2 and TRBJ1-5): EPEVTQTPSHQVTQMGQEVILRCVPISNHLYFYWYRQILGQKVEFLVSFYNNEISEKSEIFDDQFSVERPDGSNFTLKIRSTKLEDSAMYFCASRKRYSNQPQHFGDGTRLSIL.

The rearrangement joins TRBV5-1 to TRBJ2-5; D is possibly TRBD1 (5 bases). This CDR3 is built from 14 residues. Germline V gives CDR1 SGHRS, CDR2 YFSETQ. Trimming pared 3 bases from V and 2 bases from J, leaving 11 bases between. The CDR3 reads CASSWATAQETQYF. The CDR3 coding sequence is TGCGCCAGCAGCTGGGCGACAGCGCAAGAGACCCAGTACTTC.

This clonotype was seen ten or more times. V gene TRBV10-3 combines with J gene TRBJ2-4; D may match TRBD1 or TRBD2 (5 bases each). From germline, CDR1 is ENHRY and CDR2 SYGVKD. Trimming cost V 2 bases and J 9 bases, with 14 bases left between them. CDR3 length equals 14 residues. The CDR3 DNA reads TGTGCCATCAGTGAGCCAGGGCCCGGGGCCATTCAGTACTTC. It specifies CAISEPGPGAIQYF.

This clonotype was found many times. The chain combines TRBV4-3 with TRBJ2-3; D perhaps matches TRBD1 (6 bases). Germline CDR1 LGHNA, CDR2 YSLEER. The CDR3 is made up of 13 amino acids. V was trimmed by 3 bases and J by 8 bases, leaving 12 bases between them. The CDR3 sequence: CASSQEDSGTQYF. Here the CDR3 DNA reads TGCGCCAGCAGCCAGGAGGACAGCGGTACGCAGTATTTT.

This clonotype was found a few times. The CDR3 region is CASSPRLAEDTQYF. The CDR3 DNA is TGTGCCAGCAGCCCCCGACTAGCAGAGGATACGCAGTATTTT. The rearrangement uses TRBV7-9 and TRBJ2-3, with TRBD2 matching 7 bases. After removal of 5 bases from V and 6 bases from J, the junction contained 8 bases not matched to a gene. This CDR3 is 14 amino acids long. Germline-derived CDR1 and CDR2 are SEHNR and FQNEAQ (reference sequence). Full variable domain (outside the CDR3, taken from reference TRBV7-9 and TRBJ2-3): DTGVSQNPRHKITKRGQNVTFRCDPISEHNRLYWYRQTLGQGPEFLTYFQNEAQLEKSRLLSDRFSAERPKGSFSTLEIQRTEQGDSAMYLCASSPRLAEDTQYFGPGTRLTVL.